The T cell receptor beta chain described here comes from a study of identical twins (dated by TCRdb to the mid-2010s). General notes on the study: To test whether fetal clonotypes persist, this study deep-sequenced TCR alpha and beta repertoires from monozygotic twins, from unrelated adults of various ages, and from cord blood. To rule out contamination, replicate twin experiments were performed at different times with different library preparation protocols. What the authors observed across the whole study: Compared with coincidental sharing between unrelated individuals, an excess of low generation-probability sequences was observed among out-of-frame TCR alpha sequences shared between twins. Zero-insertion analyses could be partly confounded by invariant T cells such as MAIT and iNKT, although diverse VJ usage argued against such confounding for most clonotypes. In monozygotic twins, out-of-frame TCR alpha sharing was systematically underestimated by recombination models, although the models agreed with sharing between unrelated individuals. Excess twin sharing in beta out-of-frame sequences was weaker because fewer shared sequences lowered the signal-to-noise ratio. Abundant cord blood beta clonotypes had fewer insertions, young adult naive repertoires showed a similar but weaker trend, and memory repertoires showed no such trend. Conclusions relied on cross-sectional statistical analysis, since the same donors could not be followed over many years.

Relative to germline, V is missing 1 base and J is missing 7 bases, with 4 bases of the junction outside any gene match. CDR1 and CDR2 are read off the germline V gene (reference sequence) as SEHNR and FQNEAQ. The CDR3 goes from the cysteine to the phenylalanine over 15 residues. Only CDR3 DNA remains: 45 bases, in frame from the first base. This clonotype was recorded many times. The antigen it binds to is not known. No much larger clonotype is one base removed from it; base qualities were not supplied. The library was prepared using 5' RACE. TCRdb records Illumina HiSeq 2000 as the sequencer. A universal primer binding site was added through template switching, and the final cDNA carried a unique molecular identifier so that TCR cDNA molecules could be counted accurately. Specific primers in the conserved constant-segment region were used to synthesize first-strand cDNA for the TCR alpha and beta chains. To control for contamination, every cDNA library carried two barcodes: a SMART-Mk sample barcode plus Illumina barcodes. Two successive PCR steps introduced TruSeq adapter sequences along with Illumina sample barcodes. Sequencing of the TCR alpha and beta cDNA libraries was done on the Illumina HiSeq platform using custom primers. The authors' analysis ran thus. Unique molecular identifiers were extracted from raw reads with MiGEC, and CDR3 positions were determined with MiXCR. Recombination models were inferred per individual with the repgenHMM and IGoR tools using an EM algorithm. The analysis of shared clonotypes was done with the tcR package in R, with sharing normalized by the product of cloneset sizes. To study raw recombination without the effects of thymic and clonal selection, out-of-frame nonproductive sequences were analyzed. TCRdb's own reprocessing of the public reads used fastp at Q25 and MiXCR and kept productive beta chains. Rows with a matching CDR3 protein are joined into one entry that keeps the most common DNA and genes. The V and J calls reflect TCRdb's pipeline rather than the authors' work. The sample table records more than 200,000 distinct CDR3 sequences; around 15% of these occur just once. The ten top clones hold 8.8% of the sample.

All donors were healthy Caucasians. Miltenyi CD45RO+ enrichment and human naive T-cell isolation kits were used to isolate memory (CD45RO+) and naive T cells from PBMC. Material for sequencing was memory (CD45RO+) T cells sorted from blood. This specimen's cell subset or site label, interpreted: CD45RO+ enriched T cells. Recombination joined TRBV7-9 with TRBJ2-1; 10 bases in between match TRBD2. The sequence was obtained from a woman in her late teens or twenties in good health. The CDR3 region has the sequence CASSLGSGRTNEQFF. The DNA sequence is TGTGCCAGCAGCTTAGGTAGCGGGAGGACTAATGAGCAGTTCTTC.